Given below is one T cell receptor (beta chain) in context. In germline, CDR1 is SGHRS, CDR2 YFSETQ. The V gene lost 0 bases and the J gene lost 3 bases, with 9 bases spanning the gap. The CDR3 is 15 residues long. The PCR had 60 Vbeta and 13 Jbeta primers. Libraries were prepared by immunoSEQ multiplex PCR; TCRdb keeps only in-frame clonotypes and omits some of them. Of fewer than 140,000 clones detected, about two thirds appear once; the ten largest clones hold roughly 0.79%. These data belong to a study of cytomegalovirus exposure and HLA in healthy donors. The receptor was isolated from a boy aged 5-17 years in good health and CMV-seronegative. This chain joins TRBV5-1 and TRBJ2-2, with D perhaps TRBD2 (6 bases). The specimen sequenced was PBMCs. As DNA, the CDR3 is TGCGCCAGCAGCTTGGAGGGAGGAGACACCGGGGAGCTGTTTTTT. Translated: CASSLEGGDTGELFF.